Shown below are 5 T cell receptor beta chains from a single sample sequenced in a study of control samples from healthy donors and cancer patients. Method: immunoSEQ multiplex PCR; TCRdb's copy keeps in-frame clones and lacks some. The repertoire has around 110,000 clones, approximately 90% of them found once; the top ten carry 0.95% to 1.3%. Sequencing was carried out using PBMCs. Receptor source: a woman aged 50 to 65 with colorectal cancer.

CDR3 protein: CASSFANSPLHF. CDR3 in DNA: TGTGCCAGCAGCTTCGCTAATTCACCCCTCCACTTT. The chain joins TRBV11-2 to TRBJ1-6; D remains unclear. Trimming took 3 bases from V and 6 from J, leaving 3 bases between them. The CDR3 is 12 residues long. From germline, CDR1 is SGHAT and CDR2 FQNNGV.

The chain uses TRBV5-8 and TRBJ2-3; a possible D gene is TRBD2 (6 bases). Germline assignment: CDR1 SGHTS and CDR2 YDEGEE. Trimming removed 4 bases from V and 5 bases from J, with 8 bases in between. This CDR3 has 12 amino acids. The CDR3 nucleotides read TGTGCCAGCAGCCAGACTAGAGATACGCAGTATTTT. It translates to CASSQTRDTQYF.

The chain links TRBV4-1 to TRBJ2-2, with TRBD2 matching 8 bases. Germline CDR1 is MGHRA and CDR2 is YSYEKL. The CDR3 sequence is 17 residues long. With V trimmed by 1 base and J by 7 bases, 11 bases remained unmatched. The CDR3 sequence is CASSQGWREEVRGELFF. The CDR3 DNA reads TGCGCCAGCAGCCAAGGGTGGCGGGAGGAAGTACGCGGGGAGCTGTTTTTT.

The chain is built from TRBV9 and TRBJ2-3; TRBD2 is a possible D gene (6 bases). The CDR3 length is 13 residues. V gave up 0 bases and J gave up 9 bases, with 11 bases separating them. CDR1 is SGDLS, CDR2 YYNGEE, per germline. The CDR3 DNA follows: TGTGCCAGCAGCGTAGCCGGGACTGAGACGCAGTATTTT. As protein: CASSVAGTETQYF.

This clone showed up just a few times. This chain connects TRBV19 to TRBJ2-2; 7 bases are a match to TRBD2. V was pared by 8 bases and J by 0 bases, with 6 bases of the junction left unmatched. Germline V lookup: CDR1 LNHDA, CDR2 SQIVND (reference sequence). This CDR3 has 15 amino acids. In DNA form, the CDR3 reads TGTGCCAGTGCAACGAGCGGGGCGAACACCGGGGAGCTGTTTTTT. Protein product: CASATSGANTGELFF.